The clone carrying this T cell receptor beta chain was detected a few times. The antigen is unknown. In germline, CDR1 is SEHNR, CDR2 FQNEAQ (reference sequence). With 3 bases removed from V and 5 bases from J, the gap between germline ends came to 11 bases. The CDR3 totals 14 residues. Sequencing of the DNA from cultured CD4+ T cells was carried out with the Oncomine TCR Beta short-read assay. One entry per CDR3 protein, called by TCRdb with MiXCR from the PCR reads. The sample has 9,000 to 15,000 distinct CDR3 sequences, roughly 44% seen once. This entry belongs to a study of vaccination and CD4 T cells after COVID-19. On the study more broadly: Two mRNA vaccine doses were given, either BNT162b2 or mRNA-1273. Diagnosis preceded the drawing of post-COVID samples by a median about 100 days (range 35 to 161). Overlapping spike pools from SARS-CoV-2 and HCoV-NL63, HCoV-OC43 and HCoV-229E served as culture stimuli.

Treatment noted: 10-day PBMC culture with coronavirus spike peptide pools or control peptides (ViraFEST assay). Antigen-specific T cells were expanded with peptide pools by ViraFEST, and TCRs were then sequenced. V gene TRBV7-9 combines with J gene TRBJ2-1; D perhaps matches TRBD2 (5 bases). The sequenced sample was cultured CD4+ T cells from blood. The sequence came from a human donor with COVID-19. CDR3 region: CASSFWERNNEQFF. In nucleotides, the CDR3 is TGTGCCAGCAGCTTCTGGGAGAGGAACAATGAGCAGTTCTTC.